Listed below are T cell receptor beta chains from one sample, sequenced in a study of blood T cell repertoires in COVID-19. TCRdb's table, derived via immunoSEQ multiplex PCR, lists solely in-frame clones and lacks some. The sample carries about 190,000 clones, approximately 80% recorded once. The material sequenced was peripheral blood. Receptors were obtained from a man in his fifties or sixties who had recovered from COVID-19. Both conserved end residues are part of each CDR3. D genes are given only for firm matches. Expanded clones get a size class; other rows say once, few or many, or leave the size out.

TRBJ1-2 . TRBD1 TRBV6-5 CASIPGQVSYGYTF TGTGCCAGCATCCCGGGACAGGTCTCCTATGGCTACACCTTC
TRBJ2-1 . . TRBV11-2 CASSLFRGDDEQFF TGTGCCAGCAGCTTATTCAGGGGGGACGATGAGCAGTTCTTC
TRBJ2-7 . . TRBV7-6 CASSLATSSSYEQYF TGTGCCAGCAGCTTAGCTACTTCGAGCTCCTACGAGCAGTACTTC
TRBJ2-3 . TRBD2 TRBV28 CASTESLAGVTDTQYF TGTGCCAGCACCGAATCCCTAGCGGGAGTCACAGATACGCAGTATTTT
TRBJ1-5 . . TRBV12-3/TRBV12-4 CASRSGLGQPQHF TGTGCCAGCAGGTCAGGGTTGGGGCAGCCCCAGCATTTT
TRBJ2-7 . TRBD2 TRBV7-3 CASSWAGGNNEQYF TGTGCCAGCAGCTGGGCGGGAGGGAACAACGAGCAGTACTTC
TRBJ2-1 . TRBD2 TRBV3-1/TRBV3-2 CASSHREGPGEQFF TGTGCCAGCAGCCACCGGGAGGGCCCTGGGGAGCAGTTCTTC
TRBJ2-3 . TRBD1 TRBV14 CASSHLDRDRGDTQYF TGTGCCAGCAGCCACCTGGACCGGGACAGGGGTGATACGCAGTATTTT
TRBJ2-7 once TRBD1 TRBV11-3 CASARTGAHEQYF TGTGCCAGCGCCCGGACAGGGGCCCACGAGCAGTACTTC
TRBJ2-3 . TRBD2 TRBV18 CASSLRTSGSFTDTQYF TGTGCCAGCTCACTTAGGACTAGCGGGAGTTTCACAGATACGCAGTATTTT
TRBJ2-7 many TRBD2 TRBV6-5 CASKQAGELYEQYF TGTGCCAGCAAACAAGCGGGAGAACTCTACGAGCAGTACTTC
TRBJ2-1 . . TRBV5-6 CASSLAGVPYNEQFF TGTGCCAGCAGCTTGGCGGGAGTACCCTACAATGAGCAGTTCTTC
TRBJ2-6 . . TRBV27 CASSPRRAGTGANVLTF TGTGCCAGCAGCCCACGCCGGGCGGGGACTGGGGCCAACGTCCTGACTTTC
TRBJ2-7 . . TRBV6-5 CASSQFRGAENEQYF TGTGCCAGCAGTCAGTTCAGGGGCGCAGAGAACGAGCAGTACTTC
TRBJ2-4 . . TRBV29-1 CSVEDLARRENIQYF TGCAGCGTTGAAGATCTGGCTAGGAGGGAAAACATTCAGTACTTC
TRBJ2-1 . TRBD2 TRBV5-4 CASSPGLAGARGNEQFF TGTGCCAGCAGCCCCGGACTAGCGGGAGCCCGGGGCAATGAGCAGTTCTTC
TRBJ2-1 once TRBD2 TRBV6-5 CASSYSSRTSFDEQFF TGTGCCAGCAGTTACTCTTCCAGGACTAGCTTCGATGAGCAGTTCTTC
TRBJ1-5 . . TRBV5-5 CASSLRRGDHQPQHF TGTGCCAGCAGCTTAAGGAGGGGCGATCATCAGCCCCAGCATTTT
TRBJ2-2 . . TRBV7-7 CASSQLDIPGELFF TGTGCCAGCAGCCAATTAGACATTCCCGGGGAGCTGTTTTTT
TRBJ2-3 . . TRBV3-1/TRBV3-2 CASSPQGAGGTNTQYF TGTGCCAGCAGCCCTCAGGGGGCGGGAGGGACGAATACGCAGTATTTT
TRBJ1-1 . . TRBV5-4 CASSWRGNTEAFF TGTGCCAGCAGCTGGAGGGGGAACACTGAAGCTTTCTTT
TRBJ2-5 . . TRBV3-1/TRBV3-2 CASIQIKQGRETQYF TGTGCCAGCATTCAAATAAAACAGGGGAGGGAGACCCAGTACTTC
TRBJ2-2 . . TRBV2 CASRQTQGQIDTGELFF TGTGCCAGCAGGCAAACCCAGGGGCAGATAGACACCGGGGAGCTGTTTTTT
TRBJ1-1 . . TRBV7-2 CASSLLGDEAFF TGTGCCAGCAGCTTATTGGGAGACGAAGCTTTCTTT
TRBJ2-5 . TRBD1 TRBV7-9 CASSHEGQRQETQYF TGTGCCAGCAGCCATGAGGGACAGCGCCAAGAGACCCAGTACTTC
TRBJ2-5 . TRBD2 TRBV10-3 CAIRGGGETQYF TGTGCCATCCGGGGGGGAGGGGAGACCCAGTACTTC
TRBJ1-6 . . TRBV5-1 CASSLGADFSHSPLHF TGCGCCAGCAGCTTGGGAGCGGACTTCTCCCATTCACCCCTCCACTTT
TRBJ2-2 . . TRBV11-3 CASSLGQTNTGELFF TGTGCCAGCAGCTTAGGACAGACAAACACCGGGGAGCTGTTTTTT
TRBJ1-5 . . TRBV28 CASDYGNQPQHF TGTGCCAGCGACTACGGCAATCAGCCCCAGCATTTT
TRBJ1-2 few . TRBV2 CASIPGVGTQPALTF TGTGCCAGCATCCCGGGGGTCGGGACCCAGCCTGCCTTGACCTTC
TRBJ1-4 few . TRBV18 CASSPETHATNEKLFF TGTGCCAGCTCACCTGAGACTCATGCAACTAATGAAAAACTGTTTTTT
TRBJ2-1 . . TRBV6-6 CASARAEGVPEQFF TGTGCCAGTGCTCGAGCGGAGGGCGTCCCTGAGCAGTTCTTC
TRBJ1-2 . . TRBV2 CASTKAQVRAFSNYGYTF TGTGCCAGCACCAAAGCCCAGGTCAGGGCGTTTTCTAACTATGGCTACACCTTC
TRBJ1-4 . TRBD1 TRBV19 CASSTRDRIFNEKLFF TGTGCCAGTAGTACCCGGGACAGGATCTTTAATGAAAAACTGTTTTTT
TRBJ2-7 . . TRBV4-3 CASSQDVGAYEQYF TGCGCCAGCAGCCAAGACGTCGGAGCCTACGAGCAGTACTTC
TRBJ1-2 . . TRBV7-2 CASSVGGGGNTF TGTGCCAGCAGCGTAGGGGGAGGGGGGAACACCTTC
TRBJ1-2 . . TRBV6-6 CASSYSGDRRYGYTF TGTGCCAGCAGTTACTCCGGGGATCGTCGCTATGGCTACACCTTC
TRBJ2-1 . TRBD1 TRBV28 CASSTTGTGSGREQFF TGTGCCAGCAGTACCACCGGGACAGGCTCTGGCCGGGAGCAGTTCTTC
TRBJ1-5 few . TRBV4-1 CASSQVSGGNSNQPQHF TGCGCCAGCAGCCAGGTCTCTGGGGGGAATAGCAATCAGCCCCAGCATTTT
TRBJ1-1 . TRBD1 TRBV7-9 CAGGQGSAFF TGTGCCGGAGGACAGGGGAGCGCTTTCTTT
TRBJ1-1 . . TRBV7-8 CASSRGSDTEAFF TGTGCCAGCAGTCGGGGTTCCGACACTGAAGCTTTCTTT
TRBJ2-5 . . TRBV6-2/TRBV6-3 CASSWDTPEVGTQYF TGTGCCAGCAGTTGGGACACCCCGGAGGTGGGGACCCAGTACTTC
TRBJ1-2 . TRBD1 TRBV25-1 CASSGQGLRGGYTF TGTGCCAGCAGTGGACAGGGCCTTCGAGGTGGCTACACCTTC
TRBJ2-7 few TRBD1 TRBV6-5 CASSLTGGSYEQYF TGTGCCAGCAGTTTAACAGGGGGCTCCTACGAGCAGTACTTC
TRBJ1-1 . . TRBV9 CASSVGRGNAEAFF TGTGCCAGCAGCGTAGGGCGGGGTAACGCTGAAGCTTTCTTT
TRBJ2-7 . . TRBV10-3 CATRPEGAYEQYF TGTGCCACACGGCCCGAAGGGGCCTACGAGCAGTACTTC
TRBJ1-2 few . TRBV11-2 CASSWTTDGGYTF TGTGCCAGCAGCTGGACAACAGATGGGGGCTACACCTTC
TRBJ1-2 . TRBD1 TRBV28 CASSSVWDREDGYTF TGTGCCAGCAGTTCCGTGTGGGACAGGGAGGATGGCTACACCTTC
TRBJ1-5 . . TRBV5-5 CASSSSGQGSQPQHF TGTGCCAGCAGCTCATCTGGGCAGGGGAGCCAGCCCCAGCATTTT
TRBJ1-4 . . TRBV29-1 CSVKTDRHFNEKLFF TGCAGCGTCAAAACAGACAGACACTTTAATGAAAAACTGTTTTTT